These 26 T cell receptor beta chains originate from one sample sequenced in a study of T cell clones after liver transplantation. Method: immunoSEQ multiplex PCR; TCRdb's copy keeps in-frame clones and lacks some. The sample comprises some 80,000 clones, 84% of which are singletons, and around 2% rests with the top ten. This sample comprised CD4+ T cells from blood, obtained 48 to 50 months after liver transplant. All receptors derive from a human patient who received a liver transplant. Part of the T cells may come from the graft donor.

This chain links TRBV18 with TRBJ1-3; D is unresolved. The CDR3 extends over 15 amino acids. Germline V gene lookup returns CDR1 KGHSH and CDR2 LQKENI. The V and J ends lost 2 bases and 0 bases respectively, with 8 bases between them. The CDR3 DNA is TGTGCCAGCTCACCAGGCCGCAACTCTGGAAACACCATATATTTT. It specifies CASSPGRNSGNTIYF. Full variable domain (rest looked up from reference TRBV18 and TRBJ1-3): NAGVMQNPRHLVRRRGQEARLRCSPMKGHSHVYWYRQLPEEGLKFMVYLQKENIIDESGMPKERFSAEFPKEGPSILRIQQVVRGDSAAYFCASSPGRNSGNTIYFGEGSWLTVV.

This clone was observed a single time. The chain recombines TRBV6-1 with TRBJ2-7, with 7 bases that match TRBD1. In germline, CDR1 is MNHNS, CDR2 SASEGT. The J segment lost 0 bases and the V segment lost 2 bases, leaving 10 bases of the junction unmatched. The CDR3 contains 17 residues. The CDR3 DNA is TGTGCCAGCAGTGAATTTACCGGGACAGCTGACTCCTACGAGCAGTACTTC. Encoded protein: CASSEFTGTADSYEQYF.

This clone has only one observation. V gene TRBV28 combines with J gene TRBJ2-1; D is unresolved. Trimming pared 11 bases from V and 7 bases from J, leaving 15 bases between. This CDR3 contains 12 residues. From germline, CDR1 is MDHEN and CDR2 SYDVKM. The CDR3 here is CAGSDSRNEQFF. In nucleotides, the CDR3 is TGTGCCGGTTCGGATTCCCGAAATGAGCAGTTCTTC.

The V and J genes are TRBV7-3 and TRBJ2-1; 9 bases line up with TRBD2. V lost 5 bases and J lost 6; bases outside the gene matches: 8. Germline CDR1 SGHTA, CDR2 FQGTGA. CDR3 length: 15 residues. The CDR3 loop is CASSLQRGAVNEQFF. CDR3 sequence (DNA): TGTGCCAGCAGCCTTCAGCGGGGGGCTGTCAATGAGCAGTTCTTC.

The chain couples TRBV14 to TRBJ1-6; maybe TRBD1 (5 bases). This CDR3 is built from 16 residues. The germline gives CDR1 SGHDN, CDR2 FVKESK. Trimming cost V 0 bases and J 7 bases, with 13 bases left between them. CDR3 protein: CASSQEGNRRNSPLHF. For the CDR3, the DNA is TGTGCCAGCAGCCAAGAGGGCAACAGGAGAAATTCACCCCTCCACTTT.

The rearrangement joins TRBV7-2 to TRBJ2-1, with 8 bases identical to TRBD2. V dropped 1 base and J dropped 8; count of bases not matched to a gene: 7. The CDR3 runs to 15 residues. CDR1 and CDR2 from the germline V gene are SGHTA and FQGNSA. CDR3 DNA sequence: TGTGCCAGCAGCTTAGGCCGGGGGGGCGGCCATGAGCAGTTCTTC. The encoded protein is CASSLGRGGGHEQFF.

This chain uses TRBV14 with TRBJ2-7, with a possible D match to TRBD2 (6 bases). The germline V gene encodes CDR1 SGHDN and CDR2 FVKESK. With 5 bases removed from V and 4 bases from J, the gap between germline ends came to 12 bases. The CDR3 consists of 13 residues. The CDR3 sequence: CASSGGLRYEQYF. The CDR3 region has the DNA TGTGCCAGCAGCGGGGGGTTACGGTACGAGCAGTACTTC.

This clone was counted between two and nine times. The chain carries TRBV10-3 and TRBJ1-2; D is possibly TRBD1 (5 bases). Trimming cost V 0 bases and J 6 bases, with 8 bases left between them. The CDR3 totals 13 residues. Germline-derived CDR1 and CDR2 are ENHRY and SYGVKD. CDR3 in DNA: TGTGCCATCAGTGAGTCGGGGCCGGATGGCTACACCTTC. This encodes CAISESGPDGYTF.

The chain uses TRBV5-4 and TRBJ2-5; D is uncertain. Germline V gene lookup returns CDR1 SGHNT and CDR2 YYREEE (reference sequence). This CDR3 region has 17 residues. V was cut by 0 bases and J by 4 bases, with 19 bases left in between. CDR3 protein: CASSLAVKKGISETQYF. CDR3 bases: TGTGCCAGCAGCTTGGCCGTTAAGAAGGGTATATCAGAGACCCAGTACTTC. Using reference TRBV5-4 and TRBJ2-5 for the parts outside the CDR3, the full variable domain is ETGVTQSPTHLIKTRGQQVTLRCSSQSGHNTVSWYQQALGQGPQFIFQYYREEENGRGNFPPRFSGLQFPNYSSELNVNALELDDSALYLCASSLAVKKGISETQYFGPGTRLLVL.

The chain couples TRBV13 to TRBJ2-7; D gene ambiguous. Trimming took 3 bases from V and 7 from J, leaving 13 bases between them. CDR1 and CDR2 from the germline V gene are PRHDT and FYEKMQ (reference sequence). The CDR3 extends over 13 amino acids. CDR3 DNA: TGTGCCAGCAGCTTTTCGGCGGTCTTGGAGCAGTACTTC. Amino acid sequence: CASSFSAVLEQYF.

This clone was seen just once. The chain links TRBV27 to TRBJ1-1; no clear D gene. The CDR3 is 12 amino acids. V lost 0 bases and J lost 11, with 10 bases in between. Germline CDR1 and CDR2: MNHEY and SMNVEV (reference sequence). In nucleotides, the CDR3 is TGTGCCAGCAGTTTATCGCTCCCCCCGGCTTTCTTT. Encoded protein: CASSLSLPPAFF.

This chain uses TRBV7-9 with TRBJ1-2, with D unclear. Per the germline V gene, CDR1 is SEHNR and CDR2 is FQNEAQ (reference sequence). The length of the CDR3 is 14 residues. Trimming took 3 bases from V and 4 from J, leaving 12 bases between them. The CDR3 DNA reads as TGTGCCAGCAGCTTGAATGGCGGCATCTATGGCTACACCTTC. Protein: CASSLNGGIYGYTF.

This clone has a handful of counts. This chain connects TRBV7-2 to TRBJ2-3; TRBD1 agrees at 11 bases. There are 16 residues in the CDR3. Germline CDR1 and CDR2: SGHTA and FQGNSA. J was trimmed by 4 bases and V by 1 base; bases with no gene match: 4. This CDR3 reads CASSLDWTGGADTQYF. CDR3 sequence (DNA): TGTGCCAGCAGCTTAGATTGGACAGGGGGCGCAGATACGCAGTATTTT.

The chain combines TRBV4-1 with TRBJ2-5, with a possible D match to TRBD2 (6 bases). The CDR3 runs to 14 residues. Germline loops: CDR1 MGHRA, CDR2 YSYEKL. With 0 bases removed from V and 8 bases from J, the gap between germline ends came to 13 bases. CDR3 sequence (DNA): TGCGCCAGCAGCCAAGATGGTGGACTACTCACCCAGTACTTC. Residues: CASSQDGGLLTQYF.

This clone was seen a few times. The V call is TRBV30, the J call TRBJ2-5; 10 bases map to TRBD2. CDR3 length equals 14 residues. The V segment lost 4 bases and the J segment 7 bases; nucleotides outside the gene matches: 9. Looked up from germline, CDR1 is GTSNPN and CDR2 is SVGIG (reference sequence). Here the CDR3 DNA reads TGTGCCTGGACCACGGAGCGGGAGGGTCCGACCCAGTACTTC. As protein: CAWTTEREGPTQYF.

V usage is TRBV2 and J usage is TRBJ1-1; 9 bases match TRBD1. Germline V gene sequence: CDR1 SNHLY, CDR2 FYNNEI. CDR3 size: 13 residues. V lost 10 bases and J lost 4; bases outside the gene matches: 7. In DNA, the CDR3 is TGTGCCATTCCGGGACAGGGTCTCACTGAAGCTTTCTTT. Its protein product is CAIPGQGLTEAFF.

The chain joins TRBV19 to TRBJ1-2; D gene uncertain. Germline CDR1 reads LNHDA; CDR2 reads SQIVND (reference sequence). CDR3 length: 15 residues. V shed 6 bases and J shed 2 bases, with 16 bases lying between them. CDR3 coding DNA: TGTGCCAGTAGCCTTCGTATCGAGTTCAACTATGGCTACACCTTC. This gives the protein CASSLRIEFNYGYTF. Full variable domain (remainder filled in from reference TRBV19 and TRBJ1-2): DGGITQSPKYLFRKEGQNVTLSCEQNLNHDAMYWYRQDPGQGLRLIYYSQIVNDFQKGDIAEGYSVSREKKESFPLTVTSAQKNPTAFYLCASSLRIEFNYGYTFGSGTRLTVV.

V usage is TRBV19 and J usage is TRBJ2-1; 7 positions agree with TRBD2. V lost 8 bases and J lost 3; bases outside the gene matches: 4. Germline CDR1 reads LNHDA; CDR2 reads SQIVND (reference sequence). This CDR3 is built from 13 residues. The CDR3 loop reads CASAAGSYNEQFF. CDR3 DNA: TGTGCCAGTGCAGCGGGAAGCTACAATGAGCAGTTCTTC.

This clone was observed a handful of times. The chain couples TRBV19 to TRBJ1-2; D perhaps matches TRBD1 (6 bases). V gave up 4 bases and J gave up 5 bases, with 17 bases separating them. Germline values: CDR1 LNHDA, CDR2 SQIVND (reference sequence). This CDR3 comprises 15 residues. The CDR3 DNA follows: TGTGCCAGTAGTAGCCGGACAGACCTAGGGTATGGCTACACCTTC. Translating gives CASSSRTDLGYGYTF.

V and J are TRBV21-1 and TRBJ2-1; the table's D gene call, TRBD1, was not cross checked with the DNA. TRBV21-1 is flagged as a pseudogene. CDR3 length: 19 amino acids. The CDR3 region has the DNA TGTGCCAGCAGCAAAAAAGGGGACAGGGGTTCGCCGCACTACAATGAGCAGTTCTTC. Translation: CASSKKGDRGSPHYNEQFF.

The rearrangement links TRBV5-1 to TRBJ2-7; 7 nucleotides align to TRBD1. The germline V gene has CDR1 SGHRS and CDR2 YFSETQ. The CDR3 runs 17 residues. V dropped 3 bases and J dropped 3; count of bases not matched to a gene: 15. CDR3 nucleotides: TGCGCCAGCAGCTCCGGGACAGCCAAACGGTTGAACTACGAGCAGTACTTC. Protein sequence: CASSSGTAKRLNYEQYF.

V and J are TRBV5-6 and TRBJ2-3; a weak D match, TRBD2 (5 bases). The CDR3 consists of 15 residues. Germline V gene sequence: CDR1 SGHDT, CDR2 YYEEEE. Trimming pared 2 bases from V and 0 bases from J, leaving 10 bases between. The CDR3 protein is CASSLNPGSTDTQYF. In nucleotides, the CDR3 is TGTGCCAGCAGCTTAAATCCGGGGAGCACAGATACGCAGTATTTT.

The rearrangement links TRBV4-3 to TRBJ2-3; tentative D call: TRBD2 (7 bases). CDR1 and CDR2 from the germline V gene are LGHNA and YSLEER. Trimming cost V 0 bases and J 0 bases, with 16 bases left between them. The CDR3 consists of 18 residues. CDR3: CASSQDGNGGHSTDTQYF. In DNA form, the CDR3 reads TGCGCCAGCAGCCAAGATGGTAACGGGGGGCATAGCACAGATACGCAGTATTTT.

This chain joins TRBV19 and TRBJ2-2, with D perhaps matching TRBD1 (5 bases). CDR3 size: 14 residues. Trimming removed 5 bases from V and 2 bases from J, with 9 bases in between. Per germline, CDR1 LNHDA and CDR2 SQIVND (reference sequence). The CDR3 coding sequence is TGTGCCAGTAGTTTTGACAGAAACACCGGGGAGCTGTTTTTT. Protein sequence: CASSFDRNTGELFF.

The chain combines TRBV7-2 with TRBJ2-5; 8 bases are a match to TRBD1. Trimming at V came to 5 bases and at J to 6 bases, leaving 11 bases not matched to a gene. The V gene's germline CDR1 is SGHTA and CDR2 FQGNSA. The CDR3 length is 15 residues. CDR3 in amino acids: CASSGVGQGAQTQYF. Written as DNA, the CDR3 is TGTGCCAGCAGCGGGGTAGGACAGGGAGCACAGACCCAGTACTTC.

The CDR3 is CASSLRAGSEKLFF. The CDR3 coding sequence is TGTGCCAGCAGCCTCAGGGCGGGTTCAGAAAAACTGTTTTTT. This sequence joins TRBV5-6 and TRBJ1-4; TRBD1 is a possible D gene (5 bases). Germline loops: CDR1 SGHDT, CDR2 YYEEEE. Trimming removed 4 bases from V and 8 bases from J, with 15 bases in between. The CDR3 contains 14 residues.